This TCR beta chain was identified during a study of human thymus T cells. The sample donors, healthy Finnish infants, were having corrective surgery for congenital heart defects. Only four of the eight donors provided an approximately 0.5-1 mL blood sample. All available leukocytes, rather than a set cell count, yielded the blood DNA. A word on this clone: Its antigen is currently unknown.

General study findings and limits: Within thymic and blood repertoires, V and J gene usage appeared to be biased.

Trimming stripped 3 bases from V and 5 bases from J, with 16 bases between. Germline lookup yields CDR1 MNHEY and CDR2 SMNVEV (reference sequence). This CDR3 is 15 amino acids long. TCRdb's table, derived via immunoSEQ multiplex PCR, lists solely in-frame clones and lacks some. The sample lists about 46,000 clones; over 90% were seen once. This receptor was obtained from a girl in the first two years of life with a congenital heart defect but otherwise immunologically healthy. This rearrangement joins TRBV27 to TRBJ1-1, with a tentative D call TRBD1 (5 bases). Specimen: blood. Written as DNA, the CDR3 is TGTGCCAGCAGTTTTAAAGGGGCTGGACGGACTGAAGCTTTCTTT. Translated, it gives CASSFKGAGRTEAFF.